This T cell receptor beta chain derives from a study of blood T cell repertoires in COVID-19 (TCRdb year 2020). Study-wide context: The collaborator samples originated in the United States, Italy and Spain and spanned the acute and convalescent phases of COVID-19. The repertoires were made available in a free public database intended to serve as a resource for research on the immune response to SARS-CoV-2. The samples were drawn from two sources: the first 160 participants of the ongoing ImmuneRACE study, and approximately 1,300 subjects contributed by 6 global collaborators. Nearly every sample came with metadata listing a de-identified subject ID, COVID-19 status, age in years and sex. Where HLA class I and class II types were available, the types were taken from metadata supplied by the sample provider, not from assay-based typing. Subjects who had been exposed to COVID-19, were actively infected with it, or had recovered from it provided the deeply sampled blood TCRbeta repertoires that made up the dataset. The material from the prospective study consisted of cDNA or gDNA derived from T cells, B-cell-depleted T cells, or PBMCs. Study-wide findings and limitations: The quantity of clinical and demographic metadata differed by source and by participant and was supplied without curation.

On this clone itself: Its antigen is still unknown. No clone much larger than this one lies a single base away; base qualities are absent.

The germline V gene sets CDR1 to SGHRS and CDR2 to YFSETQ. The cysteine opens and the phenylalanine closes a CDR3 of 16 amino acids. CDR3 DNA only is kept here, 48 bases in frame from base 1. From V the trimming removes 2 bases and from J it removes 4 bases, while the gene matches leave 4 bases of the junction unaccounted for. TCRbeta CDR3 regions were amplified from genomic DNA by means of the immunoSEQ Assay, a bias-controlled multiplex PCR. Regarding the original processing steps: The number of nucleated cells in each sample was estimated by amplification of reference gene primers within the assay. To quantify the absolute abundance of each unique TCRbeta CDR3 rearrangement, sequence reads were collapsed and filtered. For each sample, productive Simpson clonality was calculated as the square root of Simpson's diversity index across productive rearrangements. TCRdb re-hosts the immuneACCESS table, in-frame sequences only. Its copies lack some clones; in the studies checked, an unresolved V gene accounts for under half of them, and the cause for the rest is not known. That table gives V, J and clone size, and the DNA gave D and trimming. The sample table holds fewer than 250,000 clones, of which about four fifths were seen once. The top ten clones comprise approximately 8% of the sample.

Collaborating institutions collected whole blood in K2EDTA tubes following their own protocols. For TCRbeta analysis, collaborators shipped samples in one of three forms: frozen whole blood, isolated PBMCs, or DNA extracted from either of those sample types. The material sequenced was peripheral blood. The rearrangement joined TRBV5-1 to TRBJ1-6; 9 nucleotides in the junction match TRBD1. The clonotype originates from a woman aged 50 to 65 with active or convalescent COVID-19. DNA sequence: TGCGCCAGCAGCTTACGCGGACAGGGGTATAATTCACCCCTCCACTTT. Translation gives CASSLRGQGYNSPLHF.